A single TCR beta chain is shown here with its context. This clone was seen a handful of times. This receptor's antigen is unknown. No per-base quality is available; no much larger clone lies one base away. The sample belongs to a study of shared T cell receptors in the human thymus (dated by TCRdb to 2020 to 2022). About the investigation overall: The study investigated the way shared, self-reactive T-cell receptor alpha chains are produced in the human thymus.

The CDR3 covers 15 residues, taking in both the cysteine and the phenylalanine. The kept DNA is CDR3 alone, 45 bases in frame from the first base. Trimming takes 1 base from V and 6 bases from J, and the germline ends sit 12 bases apart. As encoded in the germline V gene, CDR1 is LGHNT while CDR2 is FRNRAP. The method was the immunoSEQ multiplex PCR assay. TCRdb stores this immuneACCESS table with in-frame sequences only. Part of the clones is absent; in the studies checked, under half of the shortfall reflects unresolved V genes, and no reason is known for the rest. This sample gives hundreds of thousands of clones in total; around 89% of them show up just once. 0.0095% to 0.011% of the sample rests with the top ten. This same sample was also taken into another study, of human thymus T cells. As noted in the second study: In Finland, the donors were immunologically healthy infants who were having open corrective cardiac surgery for congenital heart defects. Thymus tissue was collected as surgical resects that were removed during corrective cardiac surgery. Biased V and J gene segment usage appeared to be present in both thymic and peripheral blood repertoires. The related research reported highly overlapping thymic TCR repertoires among unrelated individuals. The study characterized TCR alpha and beta repertoires from eight infant thymus samples and a few related peripheral blood samples. Donor ages ranged from 7 to 244 days, and the cohort comprised six or seven male and a couple of female infants. After being mechanically released from the tissue, thymocytes were kept at -70 degrees C in pellets of about 8.5-32 million cells. A QIAsymphony instrument was used to extract genomic DNA from the frozen cell pellets. Using the immunoSEQ multiplex PCR assay, the TCRB and TCRAD loci were amplified from a standardized quantity of quality-controlled genomic DNA. Amplicons spanned the V(D)J region at a length sufficient to cover the CDR3 and identify V and J genes. Amplicon sequencing was performed on an Illumina platform through the commercial immunoSEQ service. Primer bias and sequencing errors were corrected as previously described, and TCRAD and TCRB were defined on the basis of the IMGT database. Analysis of the repertoires was done with immunoSEQ Analyzer 3.0 and VDJTools and included basic statistics, V/J segment usage, diversity estimates, rarefaction and pairwise overlap. Diversity was estimated using the Chao1, ChaoE, Efron-Thisted, Shannon and inverse Simpson indices, and was also estimated on datasets down-sampled to the size of the smallest sample. Repertoire overlap was assessed by strict matching of CDR3 nucleotide sequence, V gene and J gene, and clustering was done by Jaccard-based multidimensional scaling. On average, thymus samples yielded some 810,000 unique TCRB clonotypes, whereas blood samples yielded 70,000 to 100,000.

The origin of this receptor is a boy less than two years old with a congenital heart defect. Donor details come from another sample of the same person, matched by shared clones. Sequencing used thymocytes. The receptor chain draws on TRBV12-5 and TRBJ2-2, and the D gene may be TRBD2, 5 bases matching. The DNA sequence follows: TGTGCTAGTGGTTTGGGTACGGGGATCCCCGGGGAGCTGTTTTTT. Translated, it reads CASGLGTGIPGELFF.